This entry concerns a single T cell receptor (beta chain). What it binds is not known. Researchers ran the PCR with 60 Vbeta and 13 Jbeta primers. How the authors handled the data: Some 11 million of the about 80 million unique TCR beta chains counted in a later analysis were shared. TCRdb's copy holds only in-frame clones and misses some; the assay was immunoSEQ multiplex PCR. From that table come the V and J calls and clone size; the DNA was used to work out D and trimming. Of 180,000 or so clones listed, under 80% are singletons. This sample was taken from a study of cytomegalovirus exposure and HLA in healthy donors. General observations from the study: Analysis performed later showed TCR beta chains linked to HLA being more clonally expanded than equally common others. Reportedly, diagnosis of cytomegalovirus status by the classifier showed high specificity and sensitivity. In a later analysis, at a false discovery rate of 0.05, 17,000 or so TCR beta sequences were associated with HLA alleles.

CDR3 length: 15 amino acids. Trimming took off 3 bases at V and 2 bases at J, with 11 bases between the two ends. Per germline, CDR1 KGHSH and CDR2 LQKENI. Material: PBMCs. The clonotype comes from a female donor in good health and CMV-seronegative. The chain combines TRBV18 with TRBJ2-1; D gene unclear. This CDR3 is CASSPAGDPYNEQFF. Written as DNA, the CDR3 is TGTGCCAGCTCACCGGCAGGTGACCCCTACAATGAGCAGTTCTTC.